Listed here are 18 T cell receptor beta chains from one sample, sequenced in a study of control samples from healthy donors and cancer patients. Data came from immunoSEQ multiplex PCR; TCRdb stores just in-frame clones and leaves some out. The sample has some 17,000 clones, roughly nine tenths seen once; the top ten hold less than 35%. Sequenced sample: PBMCs. The receptors were gathered from a man aged 60 to 75 with head and neck cancer.

This sequence joins TRBV9 and TRBJ1-1; perhaps TRBD1 as D (6 bases). V lost 3 bases and J 1 base, leaving 7 bases between the germline ends. Germline-derived CDR1 and CDR2 are SGDLS and YYNGEE. CDR3 size: 13 residues. CDR3: CASSATGNTEAFF. DNA for the CDR3: TGTGCCAGCAGCGCGACAGGGAACACTGAAGCTTTCTTT.

This chain connects TRBV19 to TRBJ2-2; D is undetermined. The V gene lost 7 bases and the J gene lost 3 bases, with 3 bases spanning the gap. The germline V gene encodes CDR1 LNHDA and CDR2 SQIVND (reference sequence). This CDR3 is built from 11 residues. In nucleotides, the CDR3 is TGTGCCAGTACGGACACCGGGGAGCTGTTTTTT. Amino acid sequence: CASTDTGELFF.

Only one count was recorded for this clone. The genes are TRBV4-1 and TRBJ1-2; D is ambiguous. Per the germline V gene, CDR1 is MGHRA and CDR2 is YSYEKL. This CDR3 spans 15 amino acids. Trimming left V 0 bases short and J 2 bases short, with 10 bases between. The DNA for the CDR3 is TGCGCCAGCAGCCAAGATGGCCCCCAGAACTATGGCTACACCTTC. Translation gives CASSQDGPQNYGYTF.

The rearrangement joins TRBV3-1 (or the pseudogene TRBV3-2) to TRBJ2-1, with unresolved D. The CDR3 is made up of 13 amino acids. The germline V gene encodes CDR1 LGHDT and CDR2 YNNKEL (reference sequence). Trimming removed 0 bases at V and 9 bases at J, with 9 bases between. The CDR3 DNA reads TGTGCCAGCAGCCAAGATGAGAGGTTTGAGCAGTTCTTC. Protein: CASSQDERFEQFF.

The genes are TRBV12-2 and TRBJ1-4. TRBV12-2 is recorded as a pseudogene. CDR3 length: 13 amino acids. The CDR3 bases are TGTGCAAGTCGCTTAGAGTGGAGGGAAAAACTGTTTTTT. Its protein product is CASRLEWREKLFF.

This clone was picked up one time. V gene TRBV6-6 combines with J gene TRBJ1-1; no clear D gene. The V gene lost 2 bases and the J gene lost 3 bases, with 7 bases spanning the gap. This CDR3 has 13 amino acids. CDR1 and CDR2 from the germline V gene are MNHNY and SVGAGI (reference sequence). The CDR3 spells CASSYERDTEAFF. CDR3 nucleotides: TGTGCCAGCAGTTACGAACGCGACACTGAAGCTTTCTTT.

The V call is TRBV7-2, the J call TRBJ2-7; D unclear. CDR3 length: 14 amino acids. Trimming stripped 5 bases from V and 2 bases from J, with 13 bases between. Looked up from germline, CDR1 is SGHTA and CDR2 is FQGNSA. The CDR3 protein is CASSPGPQAYEQYF. CDR3 sequence (DNA): TGTGCCAGCAGCCCGGGCCCTCAGGCCTACGAGCAGTACTTC.

The V gene is TRBV7-9, the J gene TRBJ1-4; D call uncertain. The germline V and J ends were trimmed by 3 bases and 5 bases, with 10 bases remaining between them. There are 14 residues in the CDR3. CDR1 SEHNR and CDR2 FQNEAQ come from the germline V gene (reference sequence). The CDR3 DNA reads as TGTGCCAGCAGCTTGGGCAGCGAGAATGAAAAACTGTTTTTT. Residues: CASSLGSENEKLFF.

In this sample, this clone turned up once. J is TRBJ1-1 and V is TRBV7-8; maybe TRBD1 (5 bases). V lost 0 bases, J lost 3 bases, and 14 bases lay in between. The germline CDR1 and CDR2 sequences are SGHVS and FQNEAQ. This CDR3 comprises 16 residues. This CDR3 reads CASSLASGGGYTEAFF. DNA of the CDR3: TGTGCCAGCAGCTTAGCTTCGGGGGGAGGGTACACTGAAGCTTTCTTT.

The chain is built from TRBV19 and TRBJ2-6; a weak D match, TRBD1 (8 bases). Trimming took 7 bases from V and 0 from J, leaving 19 bases between them. The CDR3 is 18 amino acids. In germline, CDR1 is LNHDA, CDR2 SQIVND (reference sequence). In DNA form, the CDR3 reads TGTGCCAGTAACGCGGACAGGGACTATATCTCTGGGGCCAACGTCCTGACTTTC. Encoded protein: CASNADRDYISGANVLTF.

The V gene is TRBV13, the J gene TRBJ2-7; D is ambiguous. From germline, CDR1 is PRHDT and CDR2 FYEKMQ (reference sequence). CDR3 length: 13 amino acids. Between the trimmed V and J ends, which lost 6 bases and 0 bases, there was a span of 9 bases. The CDR3 nucleotides are TGTGCCAGCAGTCCAGGTTTCTCCTACGAGCAGTACTTC. As protein: CASSPGFSYEQYF.

The gene calls are TRBV4-2 and TRBJ1-3; 9 bases are shared with TRBD1. CDR3 length equals 16 residues. Germline trimming cut 4 bases from V and 3 bases from J; bases unmatched to any gene: 7. Germline V lookup: CDR1 LGHNA, CDR2 YNFKEQ. Here the CDR3 DNA reads TGTGCCAGCAGCCTCGAACAGGGGGCTGGTGGAAACACCATATATTTT. It codes for CASSLEQGAGGNTIYF.

The chain has TRBV4-2 and TRBJ2-1, with 7 bases aligning to TRBD2. The CDR3 totals 16 residues. Germline V gene data show CDR1 as LGHNA and CDR2 as YNFKEQ. The ends lost 5 bases at V and 3 bases at J; junction bases unmatched: 10. The CDR3 spells CASSARLAALYNEQFF. The DNA for the CDR3 is TGTGCCAGCAGCGCCCGACTAGCCGCCCTCTACAATGAGCAGTTCTTC.

The V gene is TRBV12-3 or TRBV12-4, the J gene TRBJ1-1; no reliable D call. V gave up 2 bases and J gave up 1 base, with 5 bases separating them. The CDR3 runs to 13 residues. This CDR3 is CASSLMGNTEAFF. The CDR3 DNA follows: TGTGCCAGCAGTTTAATGGGGAACACTGAAGCTTTCTTT.

The chain is built from TRBV5-1 and TRBJ2-3; possible D gene TRBD2, 6 bases. Germline V lookup: CDR1 SGHRS, CDR2 YFSETQ. V was shortened by 4 bases and J by 2 bases, with 17 bases between the two germline ends. The CDR3 is 16 amino acids. The DNA of the CDR3 is TGCGCCAGCAGCCGGGGGTTGAGCGTTAACACAGATACGCAGTATTTT. Translating it yields CASSRGLSVNTDTQYF.

This sequence joins TRBV3-1 (or the pseudogene TRBV3-2) and TRBJ1-3; D is uncertain. There are 13 residues in the CDR3. Germline V lookup: CDR1 LGHDT, CDR2 YNNKEL (reference sequence). V was cut by 0 bases and J by 1 base, with 1 base left in between. The CDR3 protein is CASSQDSGNTIYF. Here the CDR3 DNA reads TGTGCCAGCAGCCAAGATTCTGGAAACACCATATATTTT.

This clone is judged medium-sized. The genes are TRBV27 and TRBJ2-5; either TRBD1 or TRBD2 may fit D (5 bases each). CDR1 MNHEY and CDR2 SMNVEV come from the germline V gene (reference sequence). The CDR3 sequence is 14 residues long. The V gene lost 3 bases and the J gene lost 7 bases, with 15 bases spanning the gap. Here the CDR3 reads CASSLWDREGTQYF. The CDR3 DNA follows: TGTGCCAGCAGTTTGTGGGACCGCGAGGGGACCCAGTACTTC.

This clone was seen a single time. The V call is TRBV7-3, the J call TRBJ2-3, with D perhaps matching TRBD1 (5 bases). V shed 0 bases and J shed 5 bases, with 12 bases lying between them. This CDR3 has 15 residues. CDR1 is SGHTA, CDR2 FQGTGA, per germline. The chain's CDR3 is CASSLTARAVDTQYF. DNA of the CDR3: TGTGCCAGCAGCTTAACAGCCAGGGCAGTAGATACGCAGTATTTT.